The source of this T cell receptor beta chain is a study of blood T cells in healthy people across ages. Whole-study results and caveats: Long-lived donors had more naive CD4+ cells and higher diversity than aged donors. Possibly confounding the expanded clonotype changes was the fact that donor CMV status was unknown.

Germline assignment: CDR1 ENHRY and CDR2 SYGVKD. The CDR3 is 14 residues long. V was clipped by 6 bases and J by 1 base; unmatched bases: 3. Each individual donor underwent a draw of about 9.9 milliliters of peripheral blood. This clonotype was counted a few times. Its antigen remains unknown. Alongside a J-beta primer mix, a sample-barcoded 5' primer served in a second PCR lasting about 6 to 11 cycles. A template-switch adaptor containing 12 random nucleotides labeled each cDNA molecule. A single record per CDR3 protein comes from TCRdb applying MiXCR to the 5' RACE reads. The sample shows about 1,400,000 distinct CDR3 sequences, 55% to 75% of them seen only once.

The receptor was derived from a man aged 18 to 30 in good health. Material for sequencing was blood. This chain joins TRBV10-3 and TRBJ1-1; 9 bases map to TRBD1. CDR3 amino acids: CAISPDRGNTEAFF. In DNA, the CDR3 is TGTGCCATCAGCCCGGACAGGGGGAACACTGAAGCTTTCTTT.